A single T cell receptor beta chain is shown here with its context. This specimen comes from a study of blood T cell repertoires in COVID-19. The wider study: The United States, Italy and Spain supplied acute and convalescent COVID-19 samples. PBMCs, B-cell-depleted T cells, or T cells were the source of the cDNA or gDNA that made up the material.

During active infection, Seattle patients enrolled and were then monitored through disease. In the study's own analysis: Estimation of nucleated cell counts was performed using reference gene primer amplification. Produced via immunoSEQ multiplex PCR; TCRdb's table is partial and in-frame only. Clone size and V and J calls were adopted from that table, with D and trimming inferred from the DNA. The sample lists some 300,000 clones, 80% to 90% occurring once. This clonotype originated in a woman in her 70s with COVID-19, enrolled during active disease. The sequenced sample consisted of peripheral blood.

The CDR3 here is CASRFHRGSSGANVLTF. The CDR3, as DNA: TGTGCCAGCAGGTTTCACAGGGGGAGCTCTGGGGCCAACGTCCTGACTTTC. This sequence joins TRBV9 and TRBJ2-6, with 8 bases matching TRBD1. This CDR3 contains 17 residues. J gave up 0 bases and V 5 bases, and 7 bases lay outside the gene matches. Germline lookup yields CDR1 SGDLS and CDR2 YYNGEE.